This T cell receptor (beta chain) was observed in a study of T cell responses to AZD1222 COVID-19 vaccine. The study's findings and limits: With dominance at 160-218 and 743-854, vaccine-associated CD4 TCRs spanned spike. Seropositive AZD1222 recipients at baseline numbered only five or six. In a largely white British group with more females than males, clonal diversity was possibly underestimated.

TCRdb's copy holds only in-frame clones and misses some; the assay was immunoSEQ multiplex PCR. Among 110,000 to 150,000 clones listed, about 90% were seen once. Trimming pared 4 bases from V and 2 bases from J, leaving 8 bases between. This CDR3 comprises 13 residues. Germline V gene sequence: CDR1 MNHEY, CDR2 SVGAGI. This clone was found a few times. Its antigen is currently unknown. The sequence was collected from an adult in good health. Sample: peripheral blood, taken on day 0 of AZD1222 vaccination. This sequence joins TRBV6-5 and TRBJ2-5; D unclear. The CDR3 DNA sequence: TGTGCCAGCAGTTCCTGGGTTCAAGAGACCCAGTACTTC. Translated: CASSSWVQETQYF.